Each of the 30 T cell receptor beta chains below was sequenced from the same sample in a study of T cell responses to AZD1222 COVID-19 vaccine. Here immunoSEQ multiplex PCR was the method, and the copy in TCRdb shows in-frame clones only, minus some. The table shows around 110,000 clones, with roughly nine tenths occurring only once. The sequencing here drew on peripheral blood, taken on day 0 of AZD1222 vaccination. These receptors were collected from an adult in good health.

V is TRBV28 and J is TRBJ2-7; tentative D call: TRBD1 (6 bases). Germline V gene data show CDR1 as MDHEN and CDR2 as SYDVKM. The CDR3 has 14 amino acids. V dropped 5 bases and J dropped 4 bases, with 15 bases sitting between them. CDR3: CASSPGGTRYEQYF. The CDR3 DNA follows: TGTGCCAGCAGTCCTGGGGGCACCCGGTACGAGCAGTACTTC.

The CDR3 protein is CASSKAAGVSSGANVLTF. As DNA, the CDR3 is TGCGCCAGCAGCAAGGCGGCGGGGGTAAGCTCTGGGGCCAACGTCCTGACTTTC. J is TRBJ2-6 and V is TRBV5-1; 7 bases align to TRBD2. Trimming cost V 4 bases and J 0 bases; bases outside gene matches: 10. CDR3 size: 18 residues. CDR1 is SGHRS and CDR2 is YFSETQ in the germline V gene.

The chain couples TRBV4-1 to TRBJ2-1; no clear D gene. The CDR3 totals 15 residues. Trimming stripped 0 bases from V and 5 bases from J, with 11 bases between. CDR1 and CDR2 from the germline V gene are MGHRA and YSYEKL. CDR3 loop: CASSQEGATNNEQFF. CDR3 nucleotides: TGCGCCAGCAGCCAAGAAGGAGCGACAAACAATGAGCAGTTCTTC.

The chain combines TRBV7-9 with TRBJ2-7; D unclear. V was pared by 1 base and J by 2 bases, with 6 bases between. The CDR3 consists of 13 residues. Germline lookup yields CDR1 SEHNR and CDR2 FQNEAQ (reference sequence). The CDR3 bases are TGTGCCAGCAGCTTAGGTACACCCTACGAGCAGTACTTC. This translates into CASSLGTPYEQYF.

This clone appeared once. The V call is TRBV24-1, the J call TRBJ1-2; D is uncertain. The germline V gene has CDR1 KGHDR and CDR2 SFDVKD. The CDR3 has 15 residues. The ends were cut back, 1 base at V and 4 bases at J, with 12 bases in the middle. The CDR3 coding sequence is TGTGCCACCAGTGATTTCGACCAGGACGTCTATGGCTACACCTTC. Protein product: CATSDFDQDVYGYTF.

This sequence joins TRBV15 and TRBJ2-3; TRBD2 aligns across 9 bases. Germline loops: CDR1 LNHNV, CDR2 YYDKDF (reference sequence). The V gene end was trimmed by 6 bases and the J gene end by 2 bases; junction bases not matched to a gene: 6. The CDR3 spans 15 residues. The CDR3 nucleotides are TGTGCCACCAGTGGGGCGGGGGGGCCCACAGATACGCAGTATTTT. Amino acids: CATSGAGGPTDTQYF.

Here the CDR3 reads CASSFVQTGRYSNQPQHF. For the CDR3, the DNA is TGTGCCAGCAGTTTCGTACAGACAGGGAGATATAGCAATCAGCCCCAGCATTTT. The chain is built from TRBV28 and TRBJ1-5, with TRBD1 identical over 7 bases. V shed 3 bases and J 0 bases; nucleotides not matched to a gene: 11. Germline values: CDR1 MDHEN, CDR2 SYDVKM. CDR3 length: 18 amino acids. Drawing the rest from reference TRBV28 and TRBJ1-5, the complete variable domain is DVKVTQSSRYLVKRTGEKVFLECVQDMDHENMFWYRQDPGLGLRLIYFSYDVKMKEKGDIPEGYSVSREKKERFSLILESASTNQTSMYLCASSFVQTGRYSNQPQHFGDGTRLSIL.

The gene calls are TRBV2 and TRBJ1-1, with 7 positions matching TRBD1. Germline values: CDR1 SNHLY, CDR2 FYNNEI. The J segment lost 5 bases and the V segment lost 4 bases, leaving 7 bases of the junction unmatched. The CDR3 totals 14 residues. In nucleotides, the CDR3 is TGTGCCAGCAGTGTAACGACAGGGCAAACTGAAGCTTTCTTT. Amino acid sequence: CASSVTTGQTEAFF.

For the CDR3, the DNA is TGTGCCAGCAGTTTCTACAGGGTTAGCACTGAAGCTTTCTTT. It codes for CASSFYRVSTEAFF. The V gene is TRBV27, the J gene TRBJ1-1; the D gene is possibly TRBD1 (6 bases). V was shortened by 3 bases and J by 4 bases, with 12 bases between the two germline ends. This CDR3 has 14 amino acids. From germline, CDR1 is MNHEY and CDR2 SMNVEV (reference sequence).

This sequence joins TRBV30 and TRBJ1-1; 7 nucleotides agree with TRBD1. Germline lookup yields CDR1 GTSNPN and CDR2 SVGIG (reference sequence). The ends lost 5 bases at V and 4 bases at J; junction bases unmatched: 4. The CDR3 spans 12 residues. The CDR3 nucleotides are TGTGCCTGGTTTACAGGGGCCACTGAAGCTTTCTTT. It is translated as CAWFTGATEAFF.

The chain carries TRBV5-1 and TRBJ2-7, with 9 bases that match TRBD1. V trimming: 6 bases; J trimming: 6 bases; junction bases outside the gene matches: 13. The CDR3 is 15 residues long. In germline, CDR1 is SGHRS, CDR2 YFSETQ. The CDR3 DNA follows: TGCGCCAGCAACCGTCATGGGACAGGGTGGGCCGAGCAGTACTTC. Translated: CASNRHGTGWAEQYF.

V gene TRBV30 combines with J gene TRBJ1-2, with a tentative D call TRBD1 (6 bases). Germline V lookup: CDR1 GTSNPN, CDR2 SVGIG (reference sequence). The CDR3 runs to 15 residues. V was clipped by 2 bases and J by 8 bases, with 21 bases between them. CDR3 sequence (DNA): TGTGCCTGGAGTCCCCAGGTTGGGGGGCGCTTAGGCTACACCTTC. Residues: CAWSPQVGGRLGYTF.

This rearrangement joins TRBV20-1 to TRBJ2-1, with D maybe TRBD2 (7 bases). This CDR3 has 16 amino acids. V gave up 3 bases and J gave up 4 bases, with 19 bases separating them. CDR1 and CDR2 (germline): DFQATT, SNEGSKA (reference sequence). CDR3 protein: CSASSPRGGLYNEQFF. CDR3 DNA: TGCAGTGCTAGTAGTCCAAGGGGGGGACTTTACAATGAGCAGTTCTTC.

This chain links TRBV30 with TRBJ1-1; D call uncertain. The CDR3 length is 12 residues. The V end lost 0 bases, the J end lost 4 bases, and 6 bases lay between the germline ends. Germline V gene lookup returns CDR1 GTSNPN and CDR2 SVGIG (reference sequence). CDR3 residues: CAWSVRVTEAFF. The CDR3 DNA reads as TGTGCCTGGAGTGTACGGGTCACTGAAGCTTTCTTT.

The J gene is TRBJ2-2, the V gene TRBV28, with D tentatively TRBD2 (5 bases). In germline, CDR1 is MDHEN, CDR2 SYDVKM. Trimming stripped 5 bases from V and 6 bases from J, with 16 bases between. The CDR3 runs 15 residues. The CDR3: CASSPQGSGAGELFF. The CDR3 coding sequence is TGTGCCAGCAGTCCACAAGGGAGTGGAGCCGGGGAGCTGTTTTTT.

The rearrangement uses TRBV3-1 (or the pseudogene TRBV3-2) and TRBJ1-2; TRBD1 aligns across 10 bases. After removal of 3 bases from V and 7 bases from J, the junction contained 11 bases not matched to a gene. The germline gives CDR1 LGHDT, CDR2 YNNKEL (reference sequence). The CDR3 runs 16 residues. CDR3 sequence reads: CASSQGPGQGSGGYTF. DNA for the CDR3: TGTGCCAGCAGCCAGGGACCGGGACAGGGGTCGGGTGGCTACACCTTC.

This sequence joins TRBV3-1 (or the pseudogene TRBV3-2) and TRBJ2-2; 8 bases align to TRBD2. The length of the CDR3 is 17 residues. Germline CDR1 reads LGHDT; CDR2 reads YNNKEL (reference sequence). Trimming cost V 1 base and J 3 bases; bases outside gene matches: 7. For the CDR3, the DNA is TGTGCCAGCAGCCAAGGAACAAGCGGGAGAGACACCGGGGAGCTGTTTTTT. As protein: CASSQGTSGRDTGELFF.

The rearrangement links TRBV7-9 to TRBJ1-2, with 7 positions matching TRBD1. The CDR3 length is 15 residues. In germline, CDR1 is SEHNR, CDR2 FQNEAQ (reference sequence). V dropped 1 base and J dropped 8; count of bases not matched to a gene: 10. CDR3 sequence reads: CASSLGQGNRQGYTF. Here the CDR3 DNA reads TGTGCCAGCAGCTTAGGACAGGGAAATCGTCAGGGCTACACCTTC.

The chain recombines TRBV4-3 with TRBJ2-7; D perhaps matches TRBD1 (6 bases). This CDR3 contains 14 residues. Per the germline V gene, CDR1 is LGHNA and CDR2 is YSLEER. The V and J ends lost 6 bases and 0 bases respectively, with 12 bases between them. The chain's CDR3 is CASSPTGSSYEQYF. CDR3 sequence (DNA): TGCGCCAGCAGTCCTACAGGGAGCTCCTACGAGCAGTACTTC.

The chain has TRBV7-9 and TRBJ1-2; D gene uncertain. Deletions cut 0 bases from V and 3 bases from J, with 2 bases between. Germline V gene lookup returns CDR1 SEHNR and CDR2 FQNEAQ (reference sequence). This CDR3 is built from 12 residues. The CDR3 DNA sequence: TGTGCCAGCAGCTTAGCGGACTATGGCTACACCTTC. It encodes CASSLADYGYTF. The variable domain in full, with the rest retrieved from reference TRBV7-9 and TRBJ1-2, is DTGVSQNPRHKITKRGQNVTFRCDPISEHNRLYWYRQTLGQGPEFLTYFQNEAQLEKSRLLSDRFSAERPKGSFSTLEIQRTEQGDSAMYLCASSLADYGYTFGSGTRLTVV.

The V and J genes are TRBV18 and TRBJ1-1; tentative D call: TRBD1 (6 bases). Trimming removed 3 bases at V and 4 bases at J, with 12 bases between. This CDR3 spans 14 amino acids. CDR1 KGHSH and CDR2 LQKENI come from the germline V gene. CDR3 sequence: CASSPAGEVTEAFF. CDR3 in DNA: TGTGCCAGCTCACCCGCAGGGGAGGTCACTGAAGCTTTCTTT.

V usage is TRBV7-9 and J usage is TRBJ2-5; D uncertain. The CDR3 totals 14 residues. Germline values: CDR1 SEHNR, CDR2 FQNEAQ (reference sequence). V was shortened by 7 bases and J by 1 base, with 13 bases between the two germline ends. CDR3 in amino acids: CASTSPAFQETQYF. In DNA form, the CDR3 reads TGTGCCAGCACCTCCCCCGCGTTCCAAGAGACCCAGTACTTC.

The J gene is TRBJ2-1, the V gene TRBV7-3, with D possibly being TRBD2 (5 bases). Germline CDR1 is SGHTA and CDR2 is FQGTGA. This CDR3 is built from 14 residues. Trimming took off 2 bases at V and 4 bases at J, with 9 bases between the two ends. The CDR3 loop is CASSLLSGYNEQFF. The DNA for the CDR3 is TGTGCCAGCAGCTTATTGAGCGGATACAATGAGCAGTTCTTC.

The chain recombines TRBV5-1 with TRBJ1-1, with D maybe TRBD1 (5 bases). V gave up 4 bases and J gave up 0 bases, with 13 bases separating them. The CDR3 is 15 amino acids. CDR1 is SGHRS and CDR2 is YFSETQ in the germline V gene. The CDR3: CASSPGGRVNTEAFF. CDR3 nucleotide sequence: TGCGCCAGCAGCCCTGGAGGCAGGGTGAACACTGAAGCTTTCTTT.

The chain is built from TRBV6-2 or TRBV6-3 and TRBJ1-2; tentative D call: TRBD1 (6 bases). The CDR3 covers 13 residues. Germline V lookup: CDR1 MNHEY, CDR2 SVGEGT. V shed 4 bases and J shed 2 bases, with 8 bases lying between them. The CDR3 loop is CASSWTENYGYTF. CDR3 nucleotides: TGTGCCAGCAGTTGGACAGAGAACTATGGCTACACCTTC.

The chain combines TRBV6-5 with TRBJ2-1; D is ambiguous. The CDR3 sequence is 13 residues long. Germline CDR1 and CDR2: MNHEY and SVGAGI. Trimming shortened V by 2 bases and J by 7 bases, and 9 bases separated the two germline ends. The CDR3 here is CASSYGRSNEQFF. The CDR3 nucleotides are TGTGCCAGCAGTTACGGTAGAAGTAATGAGCAGTTCTTC.

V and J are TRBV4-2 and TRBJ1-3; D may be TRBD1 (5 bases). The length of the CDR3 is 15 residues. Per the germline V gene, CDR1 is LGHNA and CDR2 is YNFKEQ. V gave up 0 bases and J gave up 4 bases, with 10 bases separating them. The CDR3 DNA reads TGTGCCAGCAGCCAAGATCGGGGGGGAGGAAACACCATATATTTT. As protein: CASSQDRGGGNTIYF.

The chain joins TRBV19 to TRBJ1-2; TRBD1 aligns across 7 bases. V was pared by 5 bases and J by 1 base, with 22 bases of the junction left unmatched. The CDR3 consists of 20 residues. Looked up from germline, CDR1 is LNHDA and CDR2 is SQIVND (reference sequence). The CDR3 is CASSGQITGQRTRYNYGYTF. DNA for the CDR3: TGTGCCAGTAGTGGTCAAATTACGGGACAGAGAACCAGATATAACTATGGCTACACCTTC.

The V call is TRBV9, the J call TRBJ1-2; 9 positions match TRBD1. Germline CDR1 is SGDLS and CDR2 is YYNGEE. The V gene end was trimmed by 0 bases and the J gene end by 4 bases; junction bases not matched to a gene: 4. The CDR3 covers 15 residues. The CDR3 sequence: CASSVAGTGLYGYTF. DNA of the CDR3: TGTGCCAGCAGCGTAGCTGGGACAGGGCTCTATGGCTACACCTTC.

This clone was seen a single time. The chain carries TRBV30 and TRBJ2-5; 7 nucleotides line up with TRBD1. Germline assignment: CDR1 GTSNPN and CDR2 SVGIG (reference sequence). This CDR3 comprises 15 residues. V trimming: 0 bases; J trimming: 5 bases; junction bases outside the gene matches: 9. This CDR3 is CAWSVGLLQGETQYF. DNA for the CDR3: TGTGCCTGGAGTGTAGGGCTCTTACAGGGGGAGACCCAGTACTTC.